One and the same sample provided the 16 T cell receptor beta chains below, sequenced in a study of blood T cell repertoires in COVID-19. Assay: immunoSEQ multiplex PCR; the TCRdb copy retains only in-frame clones and omits some. In the table there are roughly 230,000 clones, roughly 89% of which are singletons. The sequenced material came from peripheral blood. Source of these receptors: a middle-aged woman who had recovered from COVID-19.

The V call is TRBV7-2, the J call TRBJ2-2, with 12 bases fitting TRBD2. V dropped 1 base and J dropped 3; count of bases not matched to a gene: 3. Germline CDR1 SGHTA, CDR2 FQGNSA. CDR3 length: 17 residues. The CDR3 DNA follows: TGTGCCAGCAGCTTAGAACTAGCGGGAGGTTACACCGGGGAGCTGTTTTTT. Encoded protein: CASSLELAGGYTGELFF.

V usage is TRBV7-2 and J usage is TRBJ1-5; 8 nucleotides align to TRBD1. Germline-derived CDR1 and CDR2 are SGHTA and FQGNSA. Germline trimming cut 5 bases from V and 2 bases from J; bases unmatched to any gene: 11. The CDR3 length is 17 residues. The CDR3 DNA reads as TGTGCCAGCAGCCCCGGACAGGGAACGGGGGGCAATCAGCCCCAGCATTTT. Residues: CASSPGQGTGGNQPQHF.

The chain combines TRBV2 with TRBJ2-7, with TRBD1 matching 7 bases. This CDR3 contains 13 residues. CDR1 and CDR2 from the germline V gene are SNHLY and FYNNEI. The junction had 9 bases not matched to a gene; V was cut back by 10 bases and J by 3 bases. The CDR3 DNA is TGTGCCACCACATCTCGGGACAGCTACGAGCAGTACTTC. Translated: CATTSRDSYEQYF.

On this clone itself: The sample holds other DNA sequences that translate to the same CDR3. The CDR3, as DNA: TGTGCCAGCAGCTTCTTGTACGAGCAGTACTTC. This encodes CASSFLYEQYF. The chain uses TRBV28 and TRBJ2-7; D ambiguous. Germline lookup yields CDR1 MDHEN and CDR2 SYDVKM. This CDR3 comprises 11 residues. V dropped 6 bases and J dropped 4 bases, with 7 bases sitting between them.

The chain recombines TRBV27 with TRBJ1-1, with D possibly being TRBD1 (5 bases). This CDR3 contains 16 residues. Germline CDR1 and CDR2: MNHEY and SMNVEV (reference sequence). Between the trimmed V and J ends, which lost 1 base and 5 bases, there was a span of 17 bases. CDR3 bases: TGTGCCAGCAGTTTATTAGGAGGAGCGGGGGGAACTGAAGCTTTCTTT. Amino acids: CASSLLGGAGGTEAFF.

J is TRBJ2-3 and V is TRBV19; 9 bases fit TRBD2. The germline gives CDR1 LNHDA, CDR2 SQIVND (reference sequence). The CDR3 loop spans 15 amino acids. V gave up 4 bases and J gave up 2 bases; unmatched junction bases: 4. In DNA form, the CDR3 reads TGTGCCAGTAGTACGACTAGCGGAAACACAGATACGCAGTATTTT. It encodes CASSTTSGNTDTQYF.

This clone was counted once. This chain links TRBV5-1 with TRBJ2-5, with 8 bases fitting TRBD1. This CDR3 is built from 14 residues. Losses at the gene ends were 4 bases for V and 4 bases for J; bases not matched to a gene: 6. The germline V gene encodes CDR1 SGHRS and CDR2 YFSETQ. CDR3 loop: CASSPGQGGETQYF. DNA of the CDR3: TGCGCCAGCAGCCCAGGACAGGGTGGAGAGACCCAGTACTTC.

The CDR3 DNA is TGTGCCAGCAGTTTAAATACAGGGGCGGATGGGGAGACCCAGTACTTC. Protein: CASSLNTGADGETQYF. The V call is TRBV5-6, the J call TRBJ2-5, with 7 bases aligning to TRBD1. The CDR3 is 16 residues long. The V and J ends lost 5 bases and 5 bases, in that order; junction bases with no gene match: 15. The V gene's germline CDR1 is SGHDT and CDR2 YYEEEE.

The V gene is TRBV7-4, the J gene TRBJ2-3; possibly TRBD2 for D (5 bases). The CDR3 runs 13 residues. Trimming took off 7 bases at V and 1 base at J, with 9 bases between the two ends. The germline V gene encodes CDR1 SGHVT and CDR2 SQSDAQ. In nucleotides, the CDR3 is TGTGCCAGCACCAAGGACTGCACAGATACGCAGTATTTT. As protein: CASTKDCTDTQYF.

The chain employs TRBV28 and TRBJ2-6, with D maybe TRBD2 (5 bases). V lost 7 bases, J lost 0 bases, and 16 bases lay in between. The CDR3 runs to 17 residues. CDR1 and CDR2 (germline): MDHEN, SYDVKM. CDR3 nucleotide sequence: TGTGCCAGCACCAACGCCCGGGGTGGCTCTGGGGCCAACGTCCTGACTTTC. It codes for CASTNARGGSGANVLTF.

The J gene is TRBJ1-1, the V gene TRBV19; 7 bases match TRBD1. With V trimmed by 6 bases and J by 11 bases, 9 bases remained unmatched. This CDR3 region has 12 residues. Looked up from germline, CDR1 is LNHDA and CDR2 is SQIVND (reference sequence). The CDR3 spells CASSNDREKAFF. The CDR3 DNA follows: TGTGCCAGTAGCAACGACAGGGAAAAGGCTTTCTTT. Together with reference TRBV19 and TRBJ1-1, the CDR3 gives the full variable domain: DGGITQSPKYLFRKEGQNVTLSCEQNLNHDAMYWYRQDPGQGLRLIYYSQIVNDFQKGDIAEGYSVSREKKESFPLTVTSAQKNPTAFYLCASSNDREKAFFGQGTRLTVV.

The chain uses TRBV12-5 and TRBJ1-2, with 11 bases identical to TRBD1. This CDR3 comprises 17 residues. Germline V gene lookup returns CDR1 LGHNT and CDR2 FRNRAP. The V segment lost 0 bases and the J segment 3 bases; nucleotides outside the gene matches: 6. The DNA of the CDR3 is TGTGCTAGTGGTTTGGTCCCGGGACAGGGGGGACACTATGGCTACACCTTC. It specifies CASGLVPGQGGHYGYTF.

V is TRBV30 and J is TRBJ2-1; D ambiguous. The V end was cut by 0 bases, the J end by 8 bases, with 8 bases between. Germline loops: CDR1 GTSNPN, CDR2 SVGIG (reference sequence). This CDR3 comprises 12 residues. CDR3 DNA: TGTGCCTGGAGTGTACCGCCGGATGAGCAGTTCTTC. Encoded protein: CAWSVPPDEQFF.

The rearrangement joins TRBV5-1 to TRBJ2-2, with 11 bases identical to TRBD2. After removal of 7 bases from V and 5 bases from J, the junction contained 4 bases not matched to a gene. The CDR3 is made up of 14 amino acids. Germline CDR1 and CDR2: SGHRS and YFSETQ. The CDR3 coding sequence is TGCGCCAGCCGCGGGACTAGCGGAACCGGGGAGCTGTTTTTT. Encoded protein: CASRGTSGTGELFF.

This clone has a handful of counts. This rearrangement joins TRBV7-9 to TRBJ1-3; unclear D gene. The CDR3 runs to 16 residues. Germline CDR1 and CDR2: SEHNR and FQNEAQ (reference sequence). V was clipped by 1 base and J by 1 base, with 11 bases between them. This CDR3 reads CASSLGGSLSGNTIYF. The CDR3 DNA is TGTGCCAGCAGCTTAGGAGGCAGTTTGTCTGGAAACACCATATATTTT.

The rearrangement links TRBV20-1 to TRBJ2-2; D not certain. Germline V gene sequence: CDR1 DFQATT, CDR2 SNEGSKA (reference sequence). Trimming pared 3 bases from V and 5 bases from J, leaving 10 bases between. There are 13 residues in the CDR3. The CDR3 spells CSASARMTGELFF. The CDR3 bases are TGCAGTGCTAGTGCCAGGATGACCGGGGAGCTGTTTTTT.